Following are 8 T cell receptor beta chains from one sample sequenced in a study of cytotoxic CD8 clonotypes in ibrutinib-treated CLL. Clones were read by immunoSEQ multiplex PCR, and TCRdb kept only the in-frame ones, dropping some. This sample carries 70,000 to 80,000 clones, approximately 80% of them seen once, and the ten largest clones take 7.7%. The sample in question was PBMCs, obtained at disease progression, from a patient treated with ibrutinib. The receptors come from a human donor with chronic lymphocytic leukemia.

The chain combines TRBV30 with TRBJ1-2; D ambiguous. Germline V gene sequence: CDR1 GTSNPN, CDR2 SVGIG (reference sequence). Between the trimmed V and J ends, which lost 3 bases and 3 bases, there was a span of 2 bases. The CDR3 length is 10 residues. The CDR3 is CAWRHYGYTF. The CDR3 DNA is TGTGCCTGGAGGCACTATGGCTACACCTTC. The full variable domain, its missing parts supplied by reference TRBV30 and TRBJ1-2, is SQTIHQWPATLVQPVGSPLSLECTVEGTSNPNLYWYRQAAGRGLQLLFYSVGIGQISSEVPQNLSASRPQDRQFILSSKKLLLSDSGFYLCAWRHYGYTFGSGTRLTVV.

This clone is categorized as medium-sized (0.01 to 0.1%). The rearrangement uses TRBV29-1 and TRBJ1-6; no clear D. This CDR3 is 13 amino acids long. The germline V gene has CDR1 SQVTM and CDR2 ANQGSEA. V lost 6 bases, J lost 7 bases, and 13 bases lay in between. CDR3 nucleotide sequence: TGCAGCGTGGCCAGTGGGGAGAATTCACCCCTCCACTTT. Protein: CSVASGENSPLHF.

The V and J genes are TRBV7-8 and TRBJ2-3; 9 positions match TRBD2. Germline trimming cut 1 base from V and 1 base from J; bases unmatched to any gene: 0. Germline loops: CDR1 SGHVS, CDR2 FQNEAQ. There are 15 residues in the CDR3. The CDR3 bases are TGTGCCAGCAGCTTAGGACTAGCGGGCACAGATACGCAGTATTTT. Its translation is CASSLGLAGTDTQYF.

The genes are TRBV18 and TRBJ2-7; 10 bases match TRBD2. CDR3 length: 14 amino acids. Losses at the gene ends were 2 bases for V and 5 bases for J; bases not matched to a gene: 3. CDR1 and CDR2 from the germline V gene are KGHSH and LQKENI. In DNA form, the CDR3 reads TGTGCCAGCTCACCATCAAGCGGGGGGGACGAGCAGTACTTC. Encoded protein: CASSPSSGGDEQYF.

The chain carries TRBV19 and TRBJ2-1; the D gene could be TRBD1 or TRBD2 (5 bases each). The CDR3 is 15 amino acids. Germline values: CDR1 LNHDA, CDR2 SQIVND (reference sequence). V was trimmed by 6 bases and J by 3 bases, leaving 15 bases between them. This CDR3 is CASSYTGDGYNEQFF. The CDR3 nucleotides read TGTGCCAGTAGCTACACCGGGGACGGCTACAATGAGCAGTTCTTC.

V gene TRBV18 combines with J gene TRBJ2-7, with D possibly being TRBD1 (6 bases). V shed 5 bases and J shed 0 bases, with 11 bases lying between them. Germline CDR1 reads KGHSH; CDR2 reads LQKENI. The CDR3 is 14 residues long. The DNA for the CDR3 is TGTGCCAGCTCATTGGGGGCCCTCTCCTACGAGCAGTACTTC. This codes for CASSLGALSYEQYF.

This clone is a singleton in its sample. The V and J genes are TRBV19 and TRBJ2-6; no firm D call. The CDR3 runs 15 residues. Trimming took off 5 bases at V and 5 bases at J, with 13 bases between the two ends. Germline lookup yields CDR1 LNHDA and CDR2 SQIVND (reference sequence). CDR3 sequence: CASSPPQLRANVLTF. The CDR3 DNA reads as TGTGCCAGTAGTCCCCCACAGTTGCGGGCCAACGTCCTGACTTTC.

The DNA of the CDR3 is TGCGCCAGCAGCCGACCCGGCAATGAGCAGTTCTTC. Translated, it gives CASSRPGNEQFF. The chain combines TRBV4-1 with TRBJ2-1; no firm D call. V lost 4 bases and J lost 6, with 7 bases in between. This CDR3 region has 12 residues. The germline V gene encodes CDR1 MGHRA and CDR2 YSYEKL.